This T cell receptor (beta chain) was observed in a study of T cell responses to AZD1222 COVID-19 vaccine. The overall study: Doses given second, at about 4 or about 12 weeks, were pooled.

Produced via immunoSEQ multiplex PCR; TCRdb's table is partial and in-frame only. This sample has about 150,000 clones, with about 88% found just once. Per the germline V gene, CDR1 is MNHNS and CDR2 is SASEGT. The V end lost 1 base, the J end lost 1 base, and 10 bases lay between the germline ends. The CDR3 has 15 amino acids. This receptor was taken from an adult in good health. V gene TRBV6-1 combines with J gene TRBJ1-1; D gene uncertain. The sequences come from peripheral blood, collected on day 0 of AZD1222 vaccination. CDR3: CASSEVWRRNTEAFF. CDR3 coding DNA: TGTGCCAGCAGTGAAGTTTGGCGGAGGAACACTGAAGCTTTCTTT.